The 31 T cell receptor beta chains listed next were all sequenced from one sample in a study of T cell responses to AZD1222 COVID-19 vaccine. Repertoires were generated with immunoSEQ multiplex PCR, while TCRdb's copy carries only in-frame clones and drops some. Counted here are over 100,000 clones, more than 70% occurring once; the ten biggest clones make up around a sixth. This specimen was peripheral blood, taken on day 0 of AZD1222 vaccination. These receptors were obtained from an adult in good health.

The rearrangement joins TRBV11-3 to TRBJ2-5, with D possibly called TRBD1 or TRBD2 (7 bases each). The CDR3 is 17 amino acids. Germline values: CDR1 SGHNT, CDR2 YENEEA. V lost 5 bases and J lost 5, with 24 bases in between. The CDR3 bases are TGTGCCAGCAGCAACAGGGGTGCGGGAGTGTCTATGGAGACCCAGTACTTC. Translated, it gives CASSNRGAGVSMETQYF.

CDR3 nucleotides: TGTGCCGTGGGTTTAGAGCAGTTCTTC. It is translated as CAVGLEQFF. The chain is built from TRBV24-1 and TRBJ2-1; no definite D call. The CDR3 is 9 amino acids. Trimming removed 12 bases at V and 10 bases at J, with 9 bases between. Looked up from germline, CDR1 is KGHDR and CDR2 is SFDVKD.

This clone has more than one count but fewer than ten. The chain employs TRBV7-9 and TRBJ1-1; 8 bases agree with TRBD1. Germline V gives CDR1 SEHNR, CDR2 FQNEAQ (reference sequence). The ends lost 5 bases at V and 3 bases at J; junction bases unmatched: 2. The CDR3 length is 13 residues. The CDR3 loop is CASSGQGYTEAFF. The CDR3, as DNA: TGTGCCAGCAGCGGACAGGGATACACTGAAGCTTTCTTT.

The chain recombines TRBV7-9 with TRBJ2-4; 10 bases line up with TRBD1. The V and J ends lost 1 base and 0 bases, in that order; junction bases with no gene match: 9. The CDR3 extends over 19 amino acids. Germline V gene sequence: CDR1 SEHNR, CDR2 FQNEAQ (reference sequence). CDR3 coding DNA: TGTGCCAGCAGCTTAGTGTTGGGACAGGGGTCCCTAGCCAAAAACATTCAGTACTTC. Amino acids: CASSLVLGQGSLAKNIQYF.

The chain is built from TRBV7-2 and TRBJ2-3; possible D gene TRBD2, 5 bases. This CDR3 comprises 16 residues. Germline V CDR1 and CDR2: SGHTA, FQGNSA. Trimming took 1 base from V and 9 from J, leaving 20 bases between them. CDR3: CASSLVFPRASGTQYF. CDR3 sequence (DNA): TGTGCCAGCAGCTTAGTTTTCCCTAGGGCCTCGGGGACGCAGTATTTT.

The chain links TRBV29-1 to TRBJ1-2; D gene uncertain. Germline loops: CDR1 SQVTM, CDR2 ANQGSEA. The CDR3 runs 14 residues. Trimming cost V 4 bases and J 4 bases, with 16 bases left between them. The DNA of the CDR3 is TGCAGCGTTGGGGCACTGGGGTTGGCCTATGGCTACACCTTC. Its translation: CSVGALGLAYGYTF. The full variable domain, its missing parts supplied by reference TRBV29-1 and TRBJ1-2, is SAVISQKPSRDICQRGTSLTIQCQVDSQVTMMFWYRQQPGQSLTLIATANQGSEATYESGFVIDKFPISRPNLTFSTLTVSNMSPEDSSIYLCSVGALGLAYGYTFGSGTRLTVV.

J is TRBJ2-7 and V is TRBV5-6, with D possibly being TRBD1 (6 bases). The V end lost 2 bases, the J end lost 0 bases, and 12 bases lay between the germline ends. The CDR3 is 15 residues long. In germline, CDR1 is SGHDT, CDR2 YYEEEE. The DNA of the CDR3 is TGTGCCAGCAGCTTCTGGGGGCTTAGCTCCTACGAGCAGTACGTC. Translated, it gives CASSFWGLSSYEQYV.

The chain links TRBV5-1 to TRBJ2-1; D perhaps matches TRBD2 (6 bases). There are 16 residues in the CDR3. From germline, CDR1 is SGHRS and CDR2 YFSETQ. The V and J ends lost 1 base and 0 bases respectively, with 11 bases between them. The CDR3 region is CASSLKGTGSYNEQFF. CDR3 DNA sequence: TGCGCCAGCAGCTTGAAGGGGACTGGCTCCTACAATGAGCAGTTCTTC.

The chain recombines TRBV7-9 with TRBJ1-3; 8 bases match TRBD1. The CDR3 has 18 amino acids. CDR1 is SEHNR, CDR2 FQNEAQ, per germline (reference sequence). The ends lost 0 bases at V and 8 bases at J; junction bases unmatched: 15. CDR3 coding DNA: TGTGCCAGCAGCTTAGCCCTGGCCGCAACAGGGGGGGCACACACCATATATTTT. It encodes CASSLALAATGGAHTIYF.

This clone turned up a few times. This chain connects TRBV19 to TRBJ1-1; D uncertain. Germline V gene data show CDR1 as LNHDA and CDR2 as SQIVND (reference sequence). The V and J ends lost 5 bases and 5 bases respectively, with 15 bases between them. The CDR3 covers 14 residues. The CDR3 sequence is CASSEDGGRTEAFF. The CDR3 DNA reads TGTGCCAGTAGTGAGGACGGAGGGAGAACTGAAGCTTTCTTT.

The rearrangement joins TRBV5-4 to TRBJ2-1; the D is unclear. Germline-derived CDR1 and CDR2 are SGHNT and YYREEE (reference sequence). The CDR3 has 16 amino acids. Trimming took off 0 bases at V and 10 bases at J, with 20 bases between the two ends. The CDR3 is CASSLAAGGSTLEQFF. The DNA for the CDR3 is TGTGCCAGCAGCTTGGCCGCTGGTGGCAGTACCCTCGAGCAGTTCTTC.

V usage is TRBV19 and J usage is TRBJ2-2; 7 bases are a match to TRBD2. The CDR3 is 15 amino acids. With 6 bases clipped from V and 7 bases from J, the junction kept 11 bases outside the gene matches. CDR1 and CDR2 from the germline V gene are LNHDA and SQIVND (reference sequence). The CDR3 spells CASRGLGLGLGELFF. DNA for the CDR3: TGTGCCAGTAGGGGGTTAGGACTAGGACTCGGGGAGCTGTTTTTT.

The J gene is TRBJ1-1, the V gene TRBV6-2 or TRBV6-3; 9 bases agree with TRBD1. CDR3 length: 17 amino acids. The junction had 14 bases not matched to a gene; V was cut back by 5 bases and J by 4 bases. Per the germline V gene, CDR1 is MNHEY and CDR2 is SVGEGT. This chain's CDR3 is CASSPGGTGRRGTEAFF. CDR3 in DNA: TGTGCCAGCAGTCCCGGCGGGACAGGGAGAAGGGGCACTGAAGCTTTCTTT.

The genes are TRBV2 and TRBJ2-7; D might be TRBD1 (5 bases). Germline lookup yields CDR1 SNHLY and CDR2 FYNNEI. This CDR3 has 11 residues. Trimming took off 6 bases at V and 9 bases at J, with 12 bases between the two ends. CDR3 protein: CASRVARGQYV. DNA for the CDR3: TGTGCCAGCAGGGTAGCTAGGGGGCAGTACGTC.

The rearrangement joins TRBV11-2 to TRBJ2-7; 7 nucleotides agree with TRBD1. Germline V gene lookup returns CDR1 SGHAT and CDR2 FQNNGV. Trimming removed 1 base from V and 3 bases from J; junction bases left unmatched: 0. CDR3 length: 13 amino acids. CDR3 DNA: TGTGCCAGCAGCTTAGGGGACAGCTACGAGCAGTACTTC. It is translated as CASSLGDSYEQYF.

This chain joins TRBV3-1 (or the pseudogene TRBV3-2) and TRBJ1-1, with a tentative D call TRBD1 (6 bases). Deletions cut 3 bases from V and 5 bases from J, with 10 bases between. Per germline, CDR1 LGHDT and CDR2 YNNKEL (reference sequence). This CDR3 region has 13 residues. The CDR3 loop reads CASSQGARTEAFF. The DNA of the CDR3 is TGTGCCAGCAGCCAGGGGGCTCGTACTGAAGCTTTCTTT.

The chain uses TRBV5-1 and TRBJ2-1; 9 bases fit TRBD2. Per germline, CDR1 SGHRS and CDR2 YFSETQ. The CDR3 has 16 amino acids. V trimming: 0 bases; J trimming: 7 bases; junction bases outside the gene matches: 8. CDR3 region: CASSLEVAGVRNEQFF. The CDR3 nucleotides read TGCGCCAGCAGCTTGGAAGTAGCGGGAGTTCGAAATGAGCAGTTCTTC.

The genes are TRBV7-9 and TRBJ2-2; no clear D. V was trimmed by 2 bases and J by 7 bases, leaving 5 bases between them. The CDR3 consists of 12 residues. Germline V gene sequence: CDR1 SEHNR, CDR2 FQNEAQ (reference sequence). CDR3: CASSLPGGELFF. Written as DNA, the CDR3 is TGTGCCAGCAGCTTACCTGGCGGGGAGCTGTTTTTT.

The J gene is TRBJ1-1, the V gene TRBV28; D is ambiguous. CDR3 length: 16 residues. Per the germline V gene, CDR1 is MDHEN and CDR2 is SYDVKM. The ends were cut back, 3 bases at V and 3 bases at J, with 17 bases in the middle. CDR3 nucleotide sequence: TGTGCCAGCAGTTTGCGTCCTGGTTTTGTGTACACTGAAGCTTTCTTT. Amino acid sequence: CASSLRPGFVYTEAFF.

The chain carries TRBV19 and TRBJ2-5; D not resolved. This CDR3 spans 13 amino acids. V was pared by 4 bases and J by 5 bases, with 11 bases between. Germline CDR1 reads LNHDA; CDR2 reads SQIVND (reference sequence). In nucleotides, the CDR3 is TGTGCCAGTAGTACCACTTTTGGGGAGACCCAGTACTTC. Amino acid sequence: CASSTTFGETQYF.

This clone was observed a few times. The chain links TRBV7-8 to TRBJ2-1, with TRBD1 as a possible D gene (5 bases). The CDR3 runs to 13 residues. V shed 11 bases and J shed 7 bases, with 18 bases lying between them. CDR1 is SGHVS, CDR2 FQNEAQ, per germline. The CDR3 loop reads CALAPGMGNEQFF. The CDR3 nucleotides are TGTGCCTTAGCTCCAGGGATGGGGAATGAGCAGTTCTTC.

The V and J genes are TRBV6-5 and TRBJ2-7; TRBD1 aligns across 9 bases. Per germline, CDR1 MNHEY and CDR2 SVGAGI. Germline trimming cut 2 bases from V and 7 bases from J; bases unmatched to any gene: 6. CDR3 length: 14 amino acids. DNA for the CDR3: TGTGCCAGCAGTTACGGGGACAGGGTGGGAGAGCAGTACTTC. This gives the protein CASSYGDRVGEQYF.

This clone showed up just once. The genes are TRBV12-2 and TRBJ2-6; the DNA was not used to check the table's D call, TRBD1. TRBV12-2 is a documented pseudogene. The length of the CDR3 is 19 residues. DNA for the CDR3: TGTGCAAGTCGCTTAGCGGGGCGACAGGGTATTTCCGGGGCCAACGTCCTGACTTTC. It encodes CASRLAGRQGISGANVLTF.

The chain recombines TRBV11-1 with TRBJ1-2; D is unresolved. Germline lookup yields CDR1 SGHAT and CDR2 FQDESV (reference sequence). The CDR3 contains 13 residues. Trimming left V 2 bases short and J 0 bases short, with 4 bases between. DNA for the CDR3: TGTGCCAGCAGCTTAAGCACTAACTATGGCTACACCTTC. The encoded protein is CASSLSTNYGYTF.

This rearrangement joins TRBV7-2 to TRBJ2-1; D might be TRBD1 (6 bases). CDR1 and CDR2 (germline): SGHTA, FQGNSA. V was pared by 5 bases and J by 7 bases, with 18 bases between. The CDR3 sequence is 15 residues long. The CDR3 nucleotides are TGTGCCAGCAGCCCTCGGCCGCCCAGGGGTAATGAGCAGTTCTTC. This encodes CASSPRPPRGNEQFF.

This chain links TRBV28 with TRBJ1-6; 7 positions agree with TRBD1. Germline values: CDR1 MDHEN, CDR2 SYDVKM. The CDR3 consists of 14 residues. J lost 7 bases, V lost 6 bases, and 6 bases had no gene match. The CDR3 DNA follows: TGTGCCAGCAGCCTCCTACAGGGGAATTCACCCCTCCACTTT. Translating gives CASSLLQGNSPLHF. The variable domain in full, with the rest retrieved from reference TRBV28 and TRBJ1-6, is DVKVTQSSRYLVKRTGEKVFLECVQDMDHENMFWYRQDPGLGLRLIYFSYDVKMKEKGDIPEGYSVSREKKERFSLILESASTNQTSMYLCASSLLQGNSPLHFGNGTRLTVT.

This clone appeared a single time. The chain is built from TRBV7-3 and TRBJ2-1; perhaps D is TRBD1 or TRBD2 (5 bases each). The CDR3 has 12 residues. Germline V gene data show CDR1 as SGHTA and CDR2 as FQGTGA. Trimming removed 6 bases from V and 9 bases from J, with 12 bases in between. CDR3 in amino acids: CASSWARGEQFF. In DNA, the CDR3 is TGTGCCAGCAGTTGGGCGAGGGGTGAGCAGTTCTTC.

The chain employs TRBV4-1 and TRBJ1-2; D is unresolved. V gave up 0 bases and J gave up 3 bases, with 11 bases separating them. This CDR3 spans 15 amino acids. Germline V lookup: CDR1 MGHRA, CDR2 YSYEKL. The chain's CDR3 is CASSQDPDPDYGYTF. CDR3 in DNA: TGCGCCAGCAGCCAAGACCCAGACCCTGACTATGGCTACACCTTC.

As to this clone: At one end, the junction sequence differs from germline, possibly due to a read error. This rearrangement joins TRBV6-5 to TRBJ2-1; the match to TRBD2 covers 9 bases. CDR3 size: 14 residues. Germline V lookup: CDR1 MNHEY, CDR2 SVGAGI. The CDR3 DNA follows: TGCGTGTCGGGGACTAGCTTGGGATACAATGAGCAGTTCTTC. As protein: CVSGTSLGYNEQFF.

The chain uses TRBV30 and TRBJ2-2; tentatively, D is TRBD2 (5 bases). Per the germline V gene, CDR1 is GTSNPN and CDR2 is SVGIG (reference sequence). V lost 2 bases to trimming and J lost 10 bases, with 8 bases between them. CDR3 size: 11 residues. The CDR3: CAWSPREELFF. CDR3 coding DNA: TGTGCCTGGAGTCCGAGGGAGGAGCTGTTTTTT.

The rearrangement links TRBV4-1 to TRBJ1-1, with D uncertain. Trimming shortened V by 0 bases and J by 5 bases, and 13 bases separated the two germline ends. The CDR3 covers 15 residues. The V gene's germline CDR1 is MGHRA and CDR2 YSYEKL. The CDR3 nucleotides read TGCGCCAGCAGCCAAGATCAGACGCGACGGACTGAAGCTTTCTTT. Amino acid sequence: CASSQDQTRRTEAFF.